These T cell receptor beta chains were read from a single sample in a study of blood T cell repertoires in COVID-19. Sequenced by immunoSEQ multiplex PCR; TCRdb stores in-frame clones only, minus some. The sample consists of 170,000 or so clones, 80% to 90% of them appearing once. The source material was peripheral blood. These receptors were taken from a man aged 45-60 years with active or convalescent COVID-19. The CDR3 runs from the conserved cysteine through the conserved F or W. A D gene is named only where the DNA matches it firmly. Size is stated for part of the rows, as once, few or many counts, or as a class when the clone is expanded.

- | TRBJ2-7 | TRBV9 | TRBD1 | TGTGCCAGCAGCATCGGGACAGGGTTATACGAGCAGTACTTC | CASSIGTGLYEQYF
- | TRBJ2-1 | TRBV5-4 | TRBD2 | TGTGCCAGCAGCTTGGGGACTAGTCCTACCAGCTCCTACAATGAGCAGTTCTTC | CASSLGTSPTSSYNEQFF
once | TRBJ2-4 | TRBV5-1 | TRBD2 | TGCGCCAGCAGCTTGGGACTAGCGGGAGGATCGGTCAAAAACATTCAGTACTTC | CASSLGLAGGSVKNIQYF
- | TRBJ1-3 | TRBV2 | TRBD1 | TGTGCCAGCAGTGAACAGGGACAGTCTGGAAACACCATATATTTT | CASSEQGQSGNTIYF
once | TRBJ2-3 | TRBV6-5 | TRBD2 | TGTGCCAGCAGTCATAGCGGGAGCACAGATACGCAGTATTTT | CASSHSGSTDTQYF
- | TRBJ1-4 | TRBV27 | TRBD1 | TGTGCCAGCAGTTTATACAGGGGCACTAATGAAAAACTGTTTTTT | CASSLYRGTNEKLFF
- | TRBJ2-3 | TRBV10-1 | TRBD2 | TGCGCCAGCAGTGGCCCCCCTAGCGGGATAATGACAGATACGCAGTATTTT | CASSGPPSGIMTDTQYF
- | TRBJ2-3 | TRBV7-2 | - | TGTGCCAGCAGCTTAGCTCAAGCGCAGTGGGGGGGGGCATTGGGCACAGATACGCAGTATTTT | CASSLAQAQWGGALGTDTQYF
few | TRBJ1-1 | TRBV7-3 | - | TGTGCCAGCAGCATCGACCCCTTGGGCGTGAACACTGAAGCTTTCTTT | CASSIDPLGVNTEAFF
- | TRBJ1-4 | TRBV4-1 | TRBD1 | TGCGCCAGCAGCCACGACAGGGCCTTTAATGAAAAACTGTTTTTT | CASSHDRAFNEKLFF